The T cell receptor (beta chain) under discussion was sequenced for a study of stem cell transplantation in POMP-related autoinflammatory disease (dated by TCRdb to the early 2020s). Regarding the complete study: The study hypothesized that defective thymoproteasomes impair MHC class I-dependent CD8+ T-cell differentiation and positive selection, skewing the TRB repertoire. To find out how POMP deficiency affects T-cell receptor beta repertoire diversity and CDR3 characteristics, high-throughput TRB sequencing was used. After transplant, DNA chimerism analysis showed 100% donor engraftment of neutrophils and platelets through one year. Before transplant, patients showed CD4+ naive T-cell skewing, low CD8+ T-cell proportions, and reduced T-cell cytokine secretion.

Library generation was performed with the immunoSEQ multiplex PCR assay. In the paper's pipeline: Shannon entropy, which takes clonal size distribution into account, was used to quantify repertoire diversity. The Gini-Simpson index (Simpson_1-D) served as the measure of how unequally clonotypes were distributed. Held by TCRdb, this immuneACCESS table contains in-frame sequences only and omits some clones. Under half of the omission traces to an unresolved V gene where checked; the cause of the rest is unknown. V, J and clone size derive from that table, while D and trimming were established from the DNA sequence. The sample data list approximately 65,000 clones, and approximately 91% of these were observed just once. The ten largest clones capture around 0.66% of the sample. Results and caveats for the whole study, not just this receptor: PRAID patients showed a restricted number of unique TRB V-J gene pairings. PRAID patients trended toward lower TRB diversity and higher clonality across all analyzed T-cell subsets. In PRAID patients, the trend toward increased clonality and lower diversity reached statistical significance only for regulatory T cells.

The time point label for this specimen denotes: after hematopoietic stem cell transplant. PRAID was a condition in which autoinflammation came alongside prominent immunodeficiency. Before TRB sequencing, the T-cell subsets, namely conventional T cells, CD8+ T cells, regulatory T cells, and T follicular helper cells, were sorted. As regards this clone: The target of this receptor is not known. No qualities accompany the bases; no much larger clone lies one base away.

The sequenced sample was CD4+ T cells from PBMCs, obtained after stem cell transplantation. This clonotype was obtained from a human patient with POMP-related autoinflammation and immune dysregulation (PRAID). Where a transplant has occurred, the graft donor may have supplied some of the T cells.

CDR3 loop: CASSLRTGTLNTEAFF. At the DNA level, the sequence is TGTGCCAGCAGTTTAAGGACAGGGACACTAAACACTGAAGCTTTCTTT. Recombination linked TRBV28 to TRBJ1-1; TRBD1 aligns with 8 central bases. The CDR1 and CDR2 encoded by the germline V gene are MDHEN and SYDVKM. Trimming removed 2 bases from V and 2 bases from J; the gene matches leave 7 bases unexplained. The CDR3 measures 16 amino acids from cysteine to phenylalanine. Left in the record is the CDR3 DNA by itself, 48 bases read in frame from the first base.